This T cell receptor beta chain came from a study of blood T cells in healthy people across ages (dated by TCRdb to the mid-2010s). Turning to the overall study: In model experiments, roughly one uniquely barcoded TCR beta cDNA molecule per two T cells was captured by template switching. Using deep sequencing normalized with unique cDNA molecular identifiers, the study measured how TCR beta repertoire diversity changes with age. The donors were split into four age groups: young (average around 15 years), middle-aged (around 40), aged (over 55) and long-lived (over 75). To avoid experimental bias, donors of different ages were randomly spread across the sequencing lanes. Two additional independent replicas of 1 million unique cDNA reads from the same blood draw were analyzed for two donors (one aged 18 to 30 and one aged 80 or older).

Study-level results and caveats: Bulk unsorted PBMC profiling prevented conclusive comparison of naive and antigen-experienced compartments. Estimates of total diversity based on one million sequenced T cells were considered lower bounds and underestimates. The CMV infection status of donors was not known, potentially confounding age-related changes in expanded clonotypes. Observed TCR beta diversity per million T cells fell roughly linearly with age, and a significant reduction was already apparent by age roughly 41. Compared with the aged group, the long-lived group had more naive CD4+ T cells, fewer expanded clones and increased TCR diversity, a pattern suggesting age selection. The percentage of naive T cells measured by flow cytometry correlated strongly with observed TCR beta diversity.

Systemically healthy Caucasian individuals from Russia, some 40 in total and aged roughly 6 to 100 years, were included as donors. Around 10 milliliters of peripheral blood were collected from each donor into EDTA-treated Vacutainer tubes. Ficoll-Paque density-gradient centrifugation was used to isolate PBMCs, with at least 7 million per sample. Trizol reagent was used to extract total RNA from PBMCs, with at least 6 micrograms per sample. For every donor, flow cytometry on a PBMC aliquot measured the percentage of naive CD45RAhigh/CD27high T cells. Trimming at the junction amounts to 1 base on V and 8 bases on J, and the germline ends lie 14 bases apart. The CDR3 has 14 amino acids, counting the end cysteine and phenylalanine. Just CDR3 DNA is preserved here, 42 bases in frame from base 1. Sequences SEHNR (CDR1) and FQNEAQ (CDR2) are obtained from the germline V gene (reference sequence). The method behind the library was 5' RACE. Sequencing was carried out with an Illumina HiSeq 2500. The second PCR ran for roughly 7 to 11 cycles and used a J-beta primer mix along with a sample-barcoded 5' primer. A template-switch 5' adaptor carrying 12 random nucleotides introduced a unique molecular identifier onto each TCR beta cDNA molecule. At least 2.5 million CDR3-containing paired-end reads were obtained from each sample. All of the RNA was converted into first-strand cDNA using the Mint cDNA synthesis kit, with a TRBC-specific oligonucleotide serving as the primer. All cDNA was treated with uracil-DNA glycosylase and then went through a first 18-cycle PCR with the universal primers M1SS and BC2_uni_R. The original pipeline was this. For normalization, 1 million high-quality reads, each with a distinct molecular identifier, were randomly selected from each sample. Reads with shared molecular identifiers were discarded instead of being binned into consensus sequences. MiTCR, with a Q25 quality threshold and the strictest error-elimination algorithm, was used for CDR3 identification, clonotype clustering and error correction. A nonparametric unseen species model using Euler transformation provided a lower-bound estimate of total TCR beta diversity. TCRdb reanalyzed the raw reads on its own, using fastp at Q25 for trimming and MiXCR for clone calling, and kept in-frame beta chains. One record per CDR3 amino acid sequence lists the most common genes and DNA. TCRdb assigned the V and J calls; the authors' analysis was not used. The sample table shows some 750,000 distinct CDR3 sequences, and about 24% are seen once. Of the sample, about 22% is held by the ten largest clones.

This clonotype was observed a few times. This clone's antigen is unknown. Base quality data are lacking; no much larger clone is found one base away. The specimen was blood. The rearranged chain carries TRBV7-9 and TRBJ1-2; a tentative D match to TRBD1 spans 5 bases. The clonotype originates from a man aged 65-85 years in good health. The CDR3 amino acid sequence is: CASSLEGTLGGYTF. The DNA sequence is TGTGCCAGCAGCTTAGAGGGGACCCTGGGGGGCTACACCTTC.